The entry below gives a single T cell receptor (beta chain) sequence along with its context. These data come from a study of T-cell memory formation after mild COVID-19. This CDR3 comprises 16 residues. Germline-derived CDR1 and CDR2 are SGHTA and FQGNSA. Trimming at V came to 5 bases and at J to 3 bases, leaving 9 bases not matched to a gene. TCRdb ran MiXCR on the 5' RACE reads and lists one entry per CDR3 protein. The sample lists 220,000 or so distinct CDR3 sequences, 9% to 10% occurring once. The chain links TRBV7-2 to TRBJ1-4; 7 nucleotides line up with TRBD1. The sequence was obtained from a man younger than 35 who had mild COVID-19 (a few samples of this study predate the infection). Cell type and time point are not known. Sequencing used PBMCs or a T cell subset sorted from them (not recorded which). In DNA form, the CDR3 reads TGTGCCAGCAGCCGGGACAGTACCTCACCTAATGAAAAACTGTTTTTT. Amino acids: CASSRDSTSPNEKLFF.